This TCR beta chain was observed in a study of T cell responses to AZD1222 COVID-19 vaccine. In the study overall: Second doses at about 4 or about 12 weeks were pooled.

The table came from immunoSEQ multiplex PCR; TCRdb's copy has only in-frame clones and leaves some out. The table has over 150,000 clones, about 88% seen once. Turning to this clone: Its antigen is currently unknown.

With 5 bases clipped from V and 8 bases from J, the junction kept 10 bases outside the gene matches. Germline V CDR1 and CDR2: MNHEY, SVGAGI. The CDR3 is made up of 14 amino acids. Study-wide points: Two AZD1222 doses significantly raised spike-specific TCR breadth and depth over controls. After the peak T cell response, and only then, were repertoires sampled. The donor group comprised mostly white British people and more females; the analysis possibly underestimated clonal diversity.

This rearrangement joins TRBV6-5 to TRBJ1-2; 8 positions agree with TRBD1. The specimen was peripheral blood, collected on day 0 of AZD1222 vaccination. This sequence originates from an adult in good health. In DNA form, the CDR3 reads TGTGCCAGCAGTAACCTACAGGGGGAGACGGGCTACACCTTC. Protein sequence: CASSNLQGETGYTF.